This T cell receptor (beta chain) came from a study of tissue T cells after allogeneic stem cell transplantation. Study outcomes and limitations: Few T cell clones were shared across patients, but motif clusters showed tissue-specific shared signatures. Alloreactivity or antigen specificity of tissue TCRs was not determined; some clones might be host cells.

In its sample, this clone was seen a few times. Its antigen is unidentified. Gene names and germline refer to mouse. Sequencing of TCRbeta CDR3 at survey depth gave sequences and template counts. Assay: immunoSEQ multiplex PCR; the TCRdb copy retains only in-frame clones and omits some. The table shows around 50,000 clones, with around 66% occurring only once. Sequenced: sorted cells pooled from one or two spleens. The sequence was obtained from a pool of C57BL/6 mice in good health.

The CDR3 is CASRRDSYEQYF. CDR3 bases read: TGTGCCAGCAGACGCGACAGCTATGAACAGTAC. This sequence joins TRBV3 and TRBJ2-7; TRBD1 is a possible D gene (5 bases). The DNA ends 1 residue before the CDR3 does, and the rest of the CDR3 is filled in from the germline J gene. V was pared by 6 bases and J by 3 bases, with 9 bases between. In germline, CDR1 is SNHLY, CDR2 FYNGKV (reference sequence). The CDR3 loop spans 12 amino acids.